This TCR beta chain was recorded in a study of blood T cells in healthy people across ages. A J-beta primer mix and a sample-barcoded 5' primer were used in a second PCR of about 7 to 12 cycles. Carrying 12 random nucleotides, a template-switch adaptor labeled each individual cDNA molecule. TCRdb reprocessed the 5' RACE reads via MiXCR and lists one record per CDR3 protein. Of roughly 1.5 million distinct CDR3 sequences listed, 40% to 45% are singletons. The study, taken as a whole, reports: Naive T cell percentage strongly correlated with TCR beta diversity. Unsorted PBMC material precluded a definitive naive versus antigen-experienced comparison. Nothing was known about donor CMV status, and this possibly confounded expanded clonotype changes.

Concerning this clonotype itself: The antigen remains undetermined.

Sequences were obtained from blood. The source is a woman aged 18-29 years in good health.

The CDR3 DNA is TGTGCCAGCAGAGAACAGGGGGTCATTAACTATGGCTACACCTTC. Its translation is CASREQGVINYGYTF. The chain links TRBV2 to TRBJ1-2; 8 bases line up with TRBD1. This CDR3 is 15 amino acids long. Germline CDR1 is SNHLY and CDR2 is FYNNEI. The trim removed 6 bases at V and 1 base at J, leaving 7 bases unmatched.